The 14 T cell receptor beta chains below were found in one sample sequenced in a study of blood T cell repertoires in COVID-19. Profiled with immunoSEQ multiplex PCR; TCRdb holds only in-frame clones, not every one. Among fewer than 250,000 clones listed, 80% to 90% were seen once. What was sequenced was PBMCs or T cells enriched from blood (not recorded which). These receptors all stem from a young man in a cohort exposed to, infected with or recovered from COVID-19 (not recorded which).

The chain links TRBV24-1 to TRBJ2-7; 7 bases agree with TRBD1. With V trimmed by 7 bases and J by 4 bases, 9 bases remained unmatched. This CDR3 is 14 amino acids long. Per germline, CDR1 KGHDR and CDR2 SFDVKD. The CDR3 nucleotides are TGTGCCACCAGAGGGGACAGCCGATATTACGAGCAGTACTTC. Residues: CATRGDSRYYEQYF.

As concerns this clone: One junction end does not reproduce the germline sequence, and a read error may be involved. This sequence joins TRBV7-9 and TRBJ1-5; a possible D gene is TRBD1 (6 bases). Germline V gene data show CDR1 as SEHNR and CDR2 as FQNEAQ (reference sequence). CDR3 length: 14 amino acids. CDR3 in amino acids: CASSLAGADQPQHF. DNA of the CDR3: TGTGCCAGCAGCCTAGCGGGGGCAGATCAGCCCCAGCATTTT.

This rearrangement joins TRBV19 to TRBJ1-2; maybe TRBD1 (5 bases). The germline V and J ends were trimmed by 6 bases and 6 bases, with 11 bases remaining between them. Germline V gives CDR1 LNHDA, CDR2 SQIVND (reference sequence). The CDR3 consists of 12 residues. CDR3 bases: TGTGCCAGTAGAGCCCGGGGGGATGGCTACACCTTC. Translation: CASRARGDGYTF.

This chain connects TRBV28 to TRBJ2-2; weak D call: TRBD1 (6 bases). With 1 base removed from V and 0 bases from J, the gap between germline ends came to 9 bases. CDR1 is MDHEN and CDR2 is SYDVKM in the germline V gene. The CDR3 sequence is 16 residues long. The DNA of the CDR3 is TGTGCCAGCAGTTTATTGGGACACACGAACACCGGGGAGCTGTTTTTT. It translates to CASSLLGHTNTGELFF.

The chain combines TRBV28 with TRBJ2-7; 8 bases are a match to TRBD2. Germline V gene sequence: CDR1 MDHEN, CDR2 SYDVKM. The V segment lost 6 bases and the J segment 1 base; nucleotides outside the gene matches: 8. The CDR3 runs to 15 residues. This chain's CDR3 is CASSPPAGGSYEQYF. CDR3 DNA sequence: TGTGCCAGCAGCCCCCCGGCGGGGGGTTCCTACGAGCAGTACTTC.

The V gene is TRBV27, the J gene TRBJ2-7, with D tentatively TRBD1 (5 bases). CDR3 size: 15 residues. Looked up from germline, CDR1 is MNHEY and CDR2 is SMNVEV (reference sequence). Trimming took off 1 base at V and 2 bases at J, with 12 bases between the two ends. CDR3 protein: CASSLFLGHPYEQYF. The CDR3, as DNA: TGTGCCAGCAGTTTATTTCTTGGACACCCCTACGAGCAGTACTTC.

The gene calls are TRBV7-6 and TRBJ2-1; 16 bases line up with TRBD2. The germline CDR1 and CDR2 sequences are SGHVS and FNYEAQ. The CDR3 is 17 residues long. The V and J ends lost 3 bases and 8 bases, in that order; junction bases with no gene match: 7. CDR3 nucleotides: TGTGCCAGCAGCTTGAATACCGGGACTAGCGGGAGGGATGAGCAGTTCTTC. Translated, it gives CASSLNTGTSGRDEQFF.

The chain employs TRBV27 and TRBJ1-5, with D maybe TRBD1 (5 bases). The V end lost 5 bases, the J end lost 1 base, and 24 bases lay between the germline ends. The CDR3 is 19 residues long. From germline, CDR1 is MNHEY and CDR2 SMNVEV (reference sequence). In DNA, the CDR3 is TGTGCCAGCAGTCACGGCCACCGCCTTAAGAAGGGGAGCAATCAGCCCCAGCATTTT. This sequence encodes CASSHGHRLKKGSNQPQHF.

CDR3 sequence: CASSPMGDPGLAGGETQYF. The DNA for the CDR3 is TGTGCCAGCAGCCCAATGGGGGACCCGGGACTAGCGGGAGGGGAGACCCAGTACTTC. The V gene is TRBV7-8, the J gene TRBJ2-5; 16 nucleotides match TRBD2. CDR1 is SGHVS and CDR2 is FQNEAQ in the germline V gene. With V trimmed by 5 bases and J by 5 bases, 14 bases remained unmatched. This CDR3 region has 19 residues.

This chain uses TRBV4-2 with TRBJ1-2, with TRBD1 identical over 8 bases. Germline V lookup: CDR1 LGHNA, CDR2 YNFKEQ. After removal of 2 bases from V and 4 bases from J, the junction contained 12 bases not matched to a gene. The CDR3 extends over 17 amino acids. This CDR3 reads CASSQLDTGQGIYGYTF. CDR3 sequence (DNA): TGTGCCAGCAGCCAATTGGATACCGGACAGGGCATCTATGGCTACACCTTC.

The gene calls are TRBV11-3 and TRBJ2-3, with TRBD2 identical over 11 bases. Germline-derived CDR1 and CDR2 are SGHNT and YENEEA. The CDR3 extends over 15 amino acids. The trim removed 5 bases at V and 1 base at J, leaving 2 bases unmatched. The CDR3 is CASSQGLAGTDTQYF. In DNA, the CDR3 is TGTGCCAGCAGCCAGGGACTAGCGGGCACAGATACGCAGTATTTT. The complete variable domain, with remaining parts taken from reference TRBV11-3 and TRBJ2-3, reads EAGVVQSPRYKIIEKKQPVAFWCNPISGHNTLYWYLQNLGQGPELLIRYENEEAVDDSQLPKDRFSAERLKGVDSTLKIQPAELGDSAVYLCASSQGLAGTDTQYFGPGTRLTVL.

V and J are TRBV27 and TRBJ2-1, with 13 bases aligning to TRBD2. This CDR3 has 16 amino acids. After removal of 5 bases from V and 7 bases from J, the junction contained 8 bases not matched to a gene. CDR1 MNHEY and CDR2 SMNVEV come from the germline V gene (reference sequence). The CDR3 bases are TGTGCCAGCAGTCTGGGACTAGCGGGGTGGGGGAATGAGCAGTTCTTC. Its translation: CASSLGLAGWGNEQFF.

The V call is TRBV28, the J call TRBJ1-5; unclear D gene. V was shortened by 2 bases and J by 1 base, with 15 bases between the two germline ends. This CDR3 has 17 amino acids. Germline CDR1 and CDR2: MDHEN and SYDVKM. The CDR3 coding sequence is TGTGCCAGCAGTTTAAATTCTTTGGCAGTCAGCAATCAGCCCCAGCATTTT. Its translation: CASSLNSLAVSNQPQHF.

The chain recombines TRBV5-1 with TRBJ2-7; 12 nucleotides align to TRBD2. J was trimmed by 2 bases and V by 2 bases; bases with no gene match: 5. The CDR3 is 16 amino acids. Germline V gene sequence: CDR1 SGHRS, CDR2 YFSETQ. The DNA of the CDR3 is TGCGCCAGCAGCTTTACTCGACTAGCGGGAGCCTACGAGCAGTACTTC. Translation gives CASSFTRLAGAYEQYF.